What follows describes a single T cell receptor beta chain. Its target is unknown. Produced via immunoSEQ multiplex PCR; TCRdb's table is partial and in-frame only. The profile shows about 81,000 clones, 88% of them singletons. This specimen comes from a study of OX40 agonist ivuxolimab in advanced cancers. Across the whole study: Ivuxolimab, an antibody acting as an agonist of OX40 (CD134), was used to treat patients. Three patients got partial responses; one had hepatocellular carcinoma and two had cutaneous melanoma.

General study points: Fewer expanded clones were found on average in CD4+ than in CD8+ T cells.

V was shortened by 0 bases and J by 1 base, with 7 bases between the two germline ends. In germline, CDR1 is SGHRS, CDR2 YFSETQ. This CDR3 has 14 amino acids. The sequencing here drew on CD4+ or CD8+ T cells sorted from blood, taken in a trial of the OX40 agonist ivuxolimab. J is TRBJ1-1 and V is TRBV5-1; D unclear. The receptor was derived from an adult with an advanced solid tumor such as melanoma, head and neck, liver or kidney cancer. CDR3 protein: CASSLGLTNTEAFF. CDR3 sequence (DNA): TGCGCCAGCAGCTTGGGACTTACGAACACTGAAGCTTTCTTT.